The present TCR beta chain was sequenced within a study of identical twins. General study results and limits: Twin pairs' shared out-of-frame alpha sequences were enriched in low generation probability.

This CDR3 contains 14 residues. Trimming removed 0 bases from V and 7 bases from J, with 15 bases in between. Germline assignment: CDR1 DFQATT and CDR2 SNEGSKA (reference sequence). MiXCR, run by TCRdb on the 5' RACE reads, gives a single entry per CDR3 protein. The sample holds approximately 500,000 distinct CDR3 sequences, roughly 15% seen once. Concerning this clonotype: The antigen is not known.

In addition, the sample was reused for a study of yellow fever vaccine responses in identical twins.

Sequencing was done on a sample of CD4+ T cells sorted from blood. The TCR originated in a woman between 18 and 30 years old in good health. V and J are TRBV20-1 and TRBJ1-2; D ambiguous. The CDR3 here is CSARDLEGGGGYTF. The CDR3 region has the DNA TGCAGTGCTAGAGATCTGGAGGGCGGCGGTGGCTACACCTTC.